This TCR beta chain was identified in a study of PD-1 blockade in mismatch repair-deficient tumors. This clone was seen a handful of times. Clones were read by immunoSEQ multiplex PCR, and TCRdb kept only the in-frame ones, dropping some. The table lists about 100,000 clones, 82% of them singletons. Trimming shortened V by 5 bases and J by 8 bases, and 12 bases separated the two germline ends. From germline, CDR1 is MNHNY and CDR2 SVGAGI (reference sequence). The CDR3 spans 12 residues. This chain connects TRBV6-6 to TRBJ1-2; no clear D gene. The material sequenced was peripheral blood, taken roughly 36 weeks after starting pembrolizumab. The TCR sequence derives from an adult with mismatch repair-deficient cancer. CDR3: CASSNPPGGYTF. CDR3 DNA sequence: TGTGCCAGCAGTAACCCTCCCGGGGGCTACACCTTC.